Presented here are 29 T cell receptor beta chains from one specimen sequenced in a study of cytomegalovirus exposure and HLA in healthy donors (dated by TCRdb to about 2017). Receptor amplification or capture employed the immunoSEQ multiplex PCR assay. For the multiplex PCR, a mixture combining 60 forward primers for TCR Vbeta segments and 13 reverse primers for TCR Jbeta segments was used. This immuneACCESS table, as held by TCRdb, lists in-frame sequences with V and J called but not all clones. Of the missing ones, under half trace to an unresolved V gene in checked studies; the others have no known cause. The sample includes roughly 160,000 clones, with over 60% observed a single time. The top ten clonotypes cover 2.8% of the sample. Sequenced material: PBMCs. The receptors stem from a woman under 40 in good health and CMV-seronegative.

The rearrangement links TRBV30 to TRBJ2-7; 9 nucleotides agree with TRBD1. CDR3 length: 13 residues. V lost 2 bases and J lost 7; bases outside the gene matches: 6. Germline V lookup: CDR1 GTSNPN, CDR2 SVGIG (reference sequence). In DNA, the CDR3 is TGTGCCTGGAGTTCCGGGACAGGGAGAGAGCAGTACTTC. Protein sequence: CAWSSGTGREQYF.

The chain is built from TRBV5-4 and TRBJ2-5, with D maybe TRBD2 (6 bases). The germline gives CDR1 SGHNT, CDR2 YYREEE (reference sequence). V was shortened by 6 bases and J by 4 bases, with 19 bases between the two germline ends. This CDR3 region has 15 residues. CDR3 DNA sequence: TGTGCCAGCATGCTTGGACCAGCGGGCAGAGAGACCCAGTACTTC. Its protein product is CASMLGPAGRETQYF.

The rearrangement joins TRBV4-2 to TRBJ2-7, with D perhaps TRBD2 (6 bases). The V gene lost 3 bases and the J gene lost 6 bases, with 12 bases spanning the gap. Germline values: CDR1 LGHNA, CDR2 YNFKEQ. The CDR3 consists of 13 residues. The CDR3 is CASSQGRDSEQYF. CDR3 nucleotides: TGTGCCAGCAGCCAGGGGCGGGACTCCGAGCAGTACTTC.

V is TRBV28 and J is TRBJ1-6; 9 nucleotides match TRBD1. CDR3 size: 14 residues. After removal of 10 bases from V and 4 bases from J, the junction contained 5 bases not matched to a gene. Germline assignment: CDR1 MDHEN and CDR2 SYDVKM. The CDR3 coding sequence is TGTGCCACCTACGGGACAGGGTATAATTCACCCCTCCACTTT. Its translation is CATYGTGYNSPLHF.

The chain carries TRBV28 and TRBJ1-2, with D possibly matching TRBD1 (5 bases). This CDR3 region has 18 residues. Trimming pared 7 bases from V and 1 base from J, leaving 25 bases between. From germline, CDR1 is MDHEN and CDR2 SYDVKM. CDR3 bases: TGTGCCAGCATCCCTCTTGAGACAGTCGGGGGAGATAACTATGGCTACACCTTC. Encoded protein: CASIPLETVGGDNYGYTF.

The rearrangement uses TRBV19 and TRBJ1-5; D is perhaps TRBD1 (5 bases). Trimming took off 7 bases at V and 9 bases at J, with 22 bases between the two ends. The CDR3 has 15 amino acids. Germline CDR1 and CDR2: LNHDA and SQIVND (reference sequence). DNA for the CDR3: TGTGCCAGTAACCCGGTTCAGGGAAGTTTTTGGCCCCAGCATTTT. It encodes CASNPVQGSFWPQHF.

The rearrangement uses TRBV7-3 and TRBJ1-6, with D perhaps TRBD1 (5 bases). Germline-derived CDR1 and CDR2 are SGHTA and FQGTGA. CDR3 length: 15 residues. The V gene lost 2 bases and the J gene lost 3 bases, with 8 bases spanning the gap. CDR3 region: CASSLQQGYNSPLHF. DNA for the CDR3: TGTGCCAGCAGCTTACAGCAGGGCTATAATTCACCCCTCCACTTT.

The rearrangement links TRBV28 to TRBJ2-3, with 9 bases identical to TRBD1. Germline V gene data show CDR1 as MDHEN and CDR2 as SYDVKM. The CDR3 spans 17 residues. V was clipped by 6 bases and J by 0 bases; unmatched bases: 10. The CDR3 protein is CASRRDRVESSTDTQYF. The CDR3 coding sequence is TGTGCCAGCAGAAGGGACAGGGTAGAATCTAGCACAGATACGCAGTATTTT.

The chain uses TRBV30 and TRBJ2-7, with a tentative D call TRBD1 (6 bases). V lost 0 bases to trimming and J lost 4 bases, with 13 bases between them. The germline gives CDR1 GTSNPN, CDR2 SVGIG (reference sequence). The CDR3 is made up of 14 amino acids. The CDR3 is CAWSVLGGQYEQYF. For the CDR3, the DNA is TGTGCCTGGAGTGTACTAGGGGGACAATACGAGCAGTACTTC. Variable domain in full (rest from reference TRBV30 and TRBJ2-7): SQTIHQWPATLVQPVGSPLSLECTVEGTSNPNLYWYRQAAGRGLQLLFYSVGIGQISSEVPQNLSASRPQDRQFILSSKKLLLSDSGFYLCAWSVLGGQYEQYFGPGTRLTVT.

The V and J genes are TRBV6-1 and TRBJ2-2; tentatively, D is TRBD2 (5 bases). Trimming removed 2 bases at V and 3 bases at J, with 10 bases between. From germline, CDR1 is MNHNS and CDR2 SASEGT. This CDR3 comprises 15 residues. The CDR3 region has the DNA TGTGCCAGCAGTGAAAGTCGGGGATACACCGGGGAGCTGTTTTTT. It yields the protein CASSESRGYTGELFF.

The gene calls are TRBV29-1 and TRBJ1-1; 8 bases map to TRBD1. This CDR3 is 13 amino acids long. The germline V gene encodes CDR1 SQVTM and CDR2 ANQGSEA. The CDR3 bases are TGCAGGGGATGGACAGGGCGGAACACTGAAGCTTTCTTT. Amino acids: CRGWTGRNTEAFF.

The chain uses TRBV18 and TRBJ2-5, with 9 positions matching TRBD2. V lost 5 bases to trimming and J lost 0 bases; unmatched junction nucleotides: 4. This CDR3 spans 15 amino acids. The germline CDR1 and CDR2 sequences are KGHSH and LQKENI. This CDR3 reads CASSALAGNQETQYF. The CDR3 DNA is TGTGCCAGCTCAGCTCTAGCGGGAAACCAAGAGACCCAGTACTTC.

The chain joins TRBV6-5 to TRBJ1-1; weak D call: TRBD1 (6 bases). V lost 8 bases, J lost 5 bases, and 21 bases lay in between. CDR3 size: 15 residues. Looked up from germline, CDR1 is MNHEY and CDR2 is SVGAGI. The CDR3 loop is CASRDRFPSGTEAFF. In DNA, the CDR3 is TGTGCCAGCCGCGACAGGTTCCCATCGGGTACTGAAGCTTTCTTT.

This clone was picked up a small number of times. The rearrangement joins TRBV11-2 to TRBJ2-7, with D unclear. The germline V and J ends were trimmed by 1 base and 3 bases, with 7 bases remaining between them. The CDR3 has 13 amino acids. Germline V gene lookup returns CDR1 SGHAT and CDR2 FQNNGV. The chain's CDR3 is CASSLGGFYEQYF. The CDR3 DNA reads TGTGCCAGCAGCTTAGGAGGCTTCTACGAGCAGTACTTC.

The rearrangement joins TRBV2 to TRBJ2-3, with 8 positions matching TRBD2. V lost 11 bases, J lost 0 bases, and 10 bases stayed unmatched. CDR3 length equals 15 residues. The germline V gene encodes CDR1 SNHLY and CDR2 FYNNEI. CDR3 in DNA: TGTGCCCGCACTAGCGGAGGGTCTAGCACAGATACGCAGTATTTT. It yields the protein CARTSGGSSTDTQYF. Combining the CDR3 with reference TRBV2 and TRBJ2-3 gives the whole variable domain EPEVTQTPSHQVTQMGQEVILRCVPISNHLYFYWYRQILGQKVEFLVSFYNNEISEKSEIFDDQFSVERPDGSNFTLKIRSTKLEDSAMYFCARTSGGSSTDTQYFGPGTRLTVL.

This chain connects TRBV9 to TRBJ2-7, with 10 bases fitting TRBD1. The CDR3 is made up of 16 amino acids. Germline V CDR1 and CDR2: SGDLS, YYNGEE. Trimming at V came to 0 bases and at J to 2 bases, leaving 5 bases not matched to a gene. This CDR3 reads CASSVGGTGVPYEQYF. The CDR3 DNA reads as TGTGCCAGCAGCGTAGGTGGGACAGGGGTCCCCTACGAGCAGTACTTC.

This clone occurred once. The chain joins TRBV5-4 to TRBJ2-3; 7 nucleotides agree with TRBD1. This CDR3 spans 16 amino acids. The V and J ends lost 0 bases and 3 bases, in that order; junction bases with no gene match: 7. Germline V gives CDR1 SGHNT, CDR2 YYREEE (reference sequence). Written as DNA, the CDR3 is TGTGCCAGCAGCTTGGACCGGGACAGTACGACAGATACGCAGTATTTT. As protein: CASSLDRDSTTDTQYF.

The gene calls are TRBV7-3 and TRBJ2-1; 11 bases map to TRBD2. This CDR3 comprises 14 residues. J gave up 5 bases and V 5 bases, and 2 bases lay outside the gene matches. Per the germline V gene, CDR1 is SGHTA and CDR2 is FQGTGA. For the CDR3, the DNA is TGTGCCAGCAGCCAGACTAGCGGGAACAATGAGCAGTTCTTC. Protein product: CASSQTSGNNEQFF.

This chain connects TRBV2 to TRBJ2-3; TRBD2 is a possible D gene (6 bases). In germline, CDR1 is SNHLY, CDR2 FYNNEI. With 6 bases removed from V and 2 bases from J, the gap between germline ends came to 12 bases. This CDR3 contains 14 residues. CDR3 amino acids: CASRRSGPTDTQYF. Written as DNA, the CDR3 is TGTGCCAGCAGGCGTAGCGGACCCACAGATACGCAGTATTTT.

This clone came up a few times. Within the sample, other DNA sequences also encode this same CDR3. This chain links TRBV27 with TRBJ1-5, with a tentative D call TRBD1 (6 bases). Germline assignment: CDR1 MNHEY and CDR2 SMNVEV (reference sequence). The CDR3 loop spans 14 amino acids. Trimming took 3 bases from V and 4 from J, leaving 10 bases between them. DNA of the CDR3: TGTGCCAGCAGTTTGGGAGGGGGAAATCAGCCCCAGCATTTT. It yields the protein CASSLGGGNQPQHF.

This CDR3 is CASSSGLEDGELFF. The DNA for the CDR3 is TGCGCCAGCAGCTCCGGACTGGAGGACGGGGAGCTGTTTTTT. V usage is TRBV5-1 and J usage is TRBJ2-2; the D gene is possibly TRBD2 (5 bases). The CDR3 has 14 residues. The germline V and J ends were trimmed by 3 bases and 7 bases, with 13 bases remaining between them. Germline assignment: CDR1 SGHRS and CDR2 YFSETQ.

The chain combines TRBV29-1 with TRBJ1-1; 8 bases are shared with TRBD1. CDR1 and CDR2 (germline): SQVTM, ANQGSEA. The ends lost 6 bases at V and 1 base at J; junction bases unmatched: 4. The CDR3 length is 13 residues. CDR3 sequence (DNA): TGCAGCGTGTTGGGACAGGCGAACACTGAAGCTTTCTTT. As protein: CSVLGQANTEAFF.

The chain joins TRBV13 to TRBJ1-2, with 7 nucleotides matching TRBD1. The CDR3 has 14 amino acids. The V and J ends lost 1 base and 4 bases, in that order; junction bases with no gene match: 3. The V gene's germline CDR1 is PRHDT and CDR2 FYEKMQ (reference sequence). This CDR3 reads CASSLVGQLYGYTF. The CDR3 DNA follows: TGTGCCAGCAGCTTAGTGGGACAGCTCTATGGCTACACCTTC.

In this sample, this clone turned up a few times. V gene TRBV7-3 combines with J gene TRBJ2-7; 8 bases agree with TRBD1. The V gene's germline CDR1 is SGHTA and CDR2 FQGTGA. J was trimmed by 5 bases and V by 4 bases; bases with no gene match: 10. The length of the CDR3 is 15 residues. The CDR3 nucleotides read TGTGCCAGCAGCTCAAGGACAGGGAGCGTCCACGAGCAGTACTTC. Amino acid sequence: CASSSRTGSVHEQYF. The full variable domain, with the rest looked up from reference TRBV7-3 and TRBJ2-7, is GAGVSQTPSNKVTEKGKYVELRCDPISGHTALYWYRQSLGQGPEFLIYFQGTGAADDSGLPNDRFFAVRPEGSVSTLKIQRTERGDSAVYLCASSSRTGSVHEQYFGPGTRLTVT.

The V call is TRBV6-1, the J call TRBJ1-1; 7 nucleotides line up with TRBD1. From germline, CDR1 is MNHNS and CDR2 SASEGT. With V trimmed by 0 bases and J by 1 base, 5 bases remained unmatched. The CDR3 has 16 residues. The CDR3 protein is CASSEAEGQPNTEAFF. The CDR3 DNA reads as TGTGCCAGCAGTGAAGCTGAGGGACAGCCGAACACTGAAGCTTTCTTT.

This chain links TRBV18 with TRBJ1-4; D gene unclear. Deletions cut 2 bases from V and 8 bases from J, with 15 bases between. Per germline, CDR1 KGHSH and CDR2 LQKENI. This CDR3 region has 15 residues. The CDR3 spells CASSPKAPGGEKLFF. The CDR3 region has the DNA TGTGCCAGCTCACCAAAGGCACCCGGAGGAGAAAAACTGTTTTTT. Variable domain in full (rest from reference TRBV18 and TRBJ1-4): NAGVMQNPRHLVRRRGQEARLRCSPMKGHSHVYWYRQLPEEGLKFMVYLQKENIIDESGMPKERFSAEFPKEGPSILRIQQVVRGDSAAYFCASSPKAPGGEKLFFGSGTQLSVL.

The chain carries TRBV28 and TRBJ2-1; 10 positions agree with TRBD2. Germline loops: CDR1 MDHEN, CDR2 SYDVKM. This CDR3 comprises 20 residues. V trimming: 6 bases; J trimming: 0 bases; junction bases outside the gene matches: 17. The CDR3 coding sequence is TGTGCCAGCAGCACCATGGGGATTAGCGGGGGGTCCAGCTCCTACAATGAGCAGTTCTTC. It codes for CASSTMGISGGSSSYNEQFF.

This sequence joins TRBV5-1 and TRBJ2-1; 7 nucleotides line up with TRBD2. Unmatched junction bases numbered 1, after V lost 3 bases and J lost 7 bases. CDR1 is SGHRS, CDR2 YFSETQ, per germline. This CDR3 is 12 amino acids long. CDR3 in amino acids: CASSWRENEQFF. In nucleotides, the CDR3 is TGCGCCAGCAGCTGGCGGGAGAATGAGCAGTTCTTC.

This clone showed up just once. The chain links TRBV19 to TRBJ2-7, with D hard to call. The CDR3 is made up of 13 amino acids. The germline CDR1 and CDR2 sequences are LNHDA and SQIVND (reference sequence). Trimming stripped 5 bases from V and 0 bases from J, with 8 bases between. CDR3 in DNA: TGTGCCAGTAGTCACTACGGCTCCTACGAGCAGTACTTC. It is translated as CASSHYGSYEQYF.